The clone carrying this TCR beta chain was recorded a few times. One entry per CDR3 protein results from TCRdb running MiXCR on the 5' RACE reads. This table holds hundreds of thousands of distinct CDR3 sequences, more than 15% found once. The sample is drawn from a study of T-cell memory formation after mild COVID-19. After removal of 5 bases from V and 7 bases from J, the junction contained 3 bases not matched to a gene. Germline lookup yields CDR1 SGHVS and CDR2 FQNEAQ. There are 12 residues in the CDR3. The TCR originated in a young man who had mild COVID-19 (a few samples of this study predate the infection). Cell type and time point are not known. J is TRBJ1-1 and V is TRBV7-8, with TRBD1 matching 8 bases. The sample consisted of PBMCs or a T cell subset sorted from them (not recorded which). The CDR3 DNA follows: TGTGCCAGCAGCCTACAGGGGGGTGAAGCTTTCTTT. Its translation is CASSLQGGEAFF.